The 14 T cell receptor beta chains listed next were all sequenced from one sample in a study of CD8+ T cells in alopecia areata. Extraction and reverse transcription of RNA yielded cDNA as the sequencing template. Generated by immunoSEQ multiplex PCR, the TCRdb table keeps only in-frame clones and is missing some. The profile covers roughly 190,000 clones, with roughly three fifths appearing a single time and approximately 3.5% taken by the ten largest. Stated treatment: oral pan-JAK inhibitor, 5-10 mg twice daily. The sequencing here drew on CD4+ T cells sorted from blood, taken at week 4, from a patient treated with tofacitinib. All receptors come from a human donor with alopecia areata.

The genes are TRBV4-1 and TRBJ1-2, with unresolved D. V lost 5 bases and J 5 bases, leaving 15 bases between the germline ends. The CDR3 spans 14 residues. Looked up from germline, CDR1 is MGHRA and CDR2 is YSYEKL. Here the CDR3 DNA reads TGCGCCAGCAGCTATCCGGGTTCTGGGTATGGCTACACCTTC. This sequence encodes CASSYPGSGYGYTF.

The chain recombines TRBV5-6 with TRBJ1-6, with a possible D match to TRBD1 (5 bases). This CDR3 comprises 15 residues. In germline, CDR1 is SGHDT, CDR2 YYEEEE. Deletions cut 4 bases from V and 8 bases from J, with 16 bases between. This chain's CDR3 is CASSPPRGTDSPLHF. The CDR3 bases are TGTGCCAGCAGCCCCCCACGGGGGACGGATTCACCCCTCCACTTT.

This clone was recorded a few times. The chain carries TRBV29-1 and TRBJ2-1; 8 nucleotides line up with TRBD2. Germline V lookup: CDR1 SQVTM, CDR2 ANQGSEA. This CDR3 has 14 amino acids. J lost 8 bases, V lost 0 bases, and 6 bases had no gene match. CDR3 bases: TGCAGCGTTGAAGATCCCCAGCGGGGGTATGAGCAGTTCTTC. It encodes CSVEDPQRGYEQFF.

The chain joins TRBV5-1 to TRBJ2-4; tentatively, D is TRBD1 (7 bases). V lost 4 bases and J lost 3, with 17 bases in between. Germline V gene lookup returns CDR1 SGHRS and CDR2 YFSETQ. The length of the CDR3 is 16 residues. The CDR3 DNA follows: TGCGCCAGCAGCACGGAGGGGGCCCCTCGCAAAAACATTCAGTACTTC. It codes for CASSTEGAPRKNIQYF.

V usage is TRBV28 and J usage is TRBJ1-1; no clear D gene. Germline lookup yields CDR1 MDHEN and CDR2 SYDVKM. The CDR3 consists of 14 residues. The ends were cut back, 3 bases at V and 0 bases at J, with 8 bases in the middle. CDR3: CASSLYILNTEAFF. Written as DNA, the CDR3 is TGTGCCAGCAGTTTGTACATATTGAACACTGAAGCTTTCTTT.

The chain joins TRBV2 to TRBJ1-6; 7 bases fit TRBD1. CDR1 and CDR2 (germline): SNHLY, FYNNEI. The ends lost 5 bases at V and 10 bases at J; junction bases unmatched: 5. The CDR3 contains 13 residues. CDR3 loop: CASSWDSQSPLHF. CDR3 sequence (DNA): TGTGCCAGCAGTTGGGACAGCCAGTCACCCCTCCACTTT. Full variable domain (outside the CDR3, taken from reference TRBV2 and TRBJ1-6): EPEVTQTPSHQVTQMGQEVILRCVPISNHLYFYWYRQILGQKVEFLVSFYNNEISEKSEIFDDQFSVERPDGSNFTLKIRSTKLEDSAMYFCASSWDSQSPLHFGNGTRLTVT.

This chain links TRBV30 with TRBJ1-2; D is unresolved. The CDR3 runs 13 residues. The V gene lost 1 base and the J gene lost 3 bases, with 9 bases spanning the gap. Germline loops: CDR1 GTSNPN, CDR2 SVGIG (reference sequence). The CDR3 nucleotides are TGTGCCTGGAGTGACCAGCTCCACTATGGCTACACCTTC. The encoded protein is CAWSDQLHYGYTF.

The gene calls are TRBV7-9 and TRBJ2-2; perhaps TRBD2 as D (5 bases). Trimming left V 7 bases short and J 3 bases short, with 18 bases between. Looked up from germline, CDR1 is SEHNR and CDR2 is FQNEAQ (reference sequence). The CDR3 has 16 amino acids. CDR3 in amino acids: CASTRRGNGDTGELFF. The CDR3 DNA sequence: TGTGCCAGCACCCGACGTGGGAACGGGGACACCGGGGAGCTGTTTTTT.

The V gene is TRBV6-5, the J gene TRBJ1-2, with 8 bases aligning to TRBD1. This CDR3 has 15 residues. Germline V CDR1 and CDR2: MNHEY, SVGAGI. Trimming at V came to 6 bases and at J to 0 bases, leaving 6 bases not matched to a gene. Here the CDR3 DNA reads TGTGCCAGCAGGGGGACAGGTGGGACTAACTATGGCTACACCTTC. Translating it yields CASRGTGGTNYGYTF.

V is TRBV4-3 and J is TRBJ1-2; 9 bases line up with TRBD1. Germline V gene sequence: CDR1 LGHNA, CDR2 YSLEER. The CDR3 sequence is 15 residues long. The trim removed 4 bases at V and 7 bases at J, leaving 10 bases unmatched. The CDR3 DNA follows: TGCGCCAGCAGCCGATTAGGACAGGGGACGTTTGGCTACACCTTC. Its protein product is CASSRLGQGTFGYTF.

The genes are TRBV23-1 and TRBJ2-7; D is unresolved. TRBV23-1 is noted as an ORF with a role that remains uncertain. This CDR3 comprises 14 residues. V was shortened by 1 base and J by 2 bases, with 9 bases between the two germline ends. Here the CDR3 reads CASSQFEETYEQYF. CDR3 nucleotide sequence: TGCGCCAGCAGTCAATTTGAAGAGACCTACGAGCAGTACTTC.

Concerning this clone itself: Other DNA variants within this sample encode the same CDR3. The chain uses TRBV5-1 and TRBJ1-6; the match to TRBD1 covers 9 bases. The germline V gene has CDR1 SGHRS and CDR2 YFSETQ. Trimming cost V 4 bases and J 7 bases; bases outside gene matches: 3. This CDR3 spans 14 amino acids. DNA of the CDR3: TGCGCCAGCAGCCTAACAGGGGGCAATTCACCCCTCCACTTT. This sequence encodes CASSLTGGNSPLHF.

The chain couples TRBV5-8 to TRBJ2-1; tentatively, D is TRBD1 (6 bases). With 2 bases removed from V and 8 bases from J, the gap between germline ends came to 14 bases. Germline V lookup: CDR1 SGHTS, CDR2 YDEGEE. The length of the CDR3 is 14 residues. Written as DNA, the CDR3 is TGTGCCAGCAGCTTAGATCCAGGGGTGTATGAGCAGTTCTTC. Protein product: CASSLDPGVYEQFF.

This sequence joins TRBV27 and TRBJ2-5; 12 bases are shared with TRBD2. J was trimmed by 5 bases and V by 6 bases; bases with no gene match: 13. The CDR3 contains 17 residues. Germline V gene lookup returns CDR1 MNHEY and CDR2 SMNVEV (reference sequence). DNA of the CDR3: TGTGCCAGCAGCTTTGCGGCTAGCGGGGGGGCCGGGGAGACCCAGTACTTC. The encoded protein is CASSFAASGGAGETQYF.